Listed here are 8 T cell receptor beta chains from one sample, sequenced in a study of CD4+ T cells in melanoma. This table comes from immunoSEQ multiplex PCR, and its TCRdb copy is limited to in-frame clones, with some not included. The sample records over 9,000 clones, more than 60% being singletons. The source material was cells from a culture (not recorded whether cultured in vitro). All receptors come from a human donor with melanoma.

As DNA, the CDR3 is TGCGCCAGCAGCCTTCGGCCCATTACCGGGACAGGGATTGACGGGGAGCTGTTTTTT. It encodes CASSLRPITGTGIDGELFF. The chain recombines TRBV5-1 with TRBJ2-2, with 9 nucleotides matching TRBD1. V shed 4 bases and J 7 bases; nucleotides not matched to a gene: 20. The CDR3 is 19 amino acids. CDR1 and CDR2 (germline): SGHRS, YFSETQ.

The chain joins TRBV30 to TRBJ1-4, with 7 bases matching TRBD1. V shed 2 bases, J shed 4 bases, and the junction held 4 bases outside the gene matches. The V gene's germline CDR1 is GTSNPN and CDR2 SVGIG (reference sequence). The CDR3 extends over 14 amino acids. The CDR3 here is CAWSLGQSNEKLFF. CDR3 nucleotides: TGTGCCTGGAGTCTGGGACAGAGTAATGAAAAACTGTTTTTT.

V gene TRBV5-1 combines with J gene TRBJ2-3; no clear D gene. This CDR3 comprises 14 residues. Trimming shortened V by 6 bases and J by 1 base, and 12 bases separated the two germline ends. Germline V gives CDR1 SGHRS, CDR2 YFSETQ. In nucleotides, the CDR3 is TGCGCCAGCACCCCGGGCAGCCGCACAGATACGCAGTATTTT. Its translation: CASTPGSRTDTQYF.

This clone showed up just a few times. CDR3 residues: CASRLAGSTQYF. The CDR3 coding sequence is TGTGCCAGCCGACTAGCGGGGTCTACGCAGTATTTT. The rearrangement links TRBV6-6 to TRBJ2-3, with 11 bases lining up with TRBD2. The CDR3 length is 12 residues. Germline CDR1 and CDR2: MNHNY and SVGAGI (reference sequence). Trimming at V came to 8 bases and at J to 8 bases, leaving 3 bases not matched to a gene.

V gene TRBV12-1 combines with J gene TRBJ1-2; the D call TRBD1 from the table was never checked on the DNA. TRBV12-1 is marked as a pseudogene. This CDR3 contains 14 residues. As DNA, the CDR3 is TGTGCCAGCAGCCTCCAGGTGCCTAACTATGGCTACACCTTC. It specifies CASSLQVPNYGYTF.

In DNA, the CDR3 is TGTGCCAGCAGGGTGGGCGAGGGGACTGAAGCTTTCTTT. Translation gives CASRVGEGTEAFF. The chain carries TRBV7-9 and TRBJ1-1; D is possibly TRBD1 (5 bases). Trimming shortened V by 6 bases and J by 5 bases, and 13 bases separated the two germline ends. CDR1 is SEHNR, CDR2 FQNEAQ, per germline (reference sequence). CDR3 length: 13 residues.

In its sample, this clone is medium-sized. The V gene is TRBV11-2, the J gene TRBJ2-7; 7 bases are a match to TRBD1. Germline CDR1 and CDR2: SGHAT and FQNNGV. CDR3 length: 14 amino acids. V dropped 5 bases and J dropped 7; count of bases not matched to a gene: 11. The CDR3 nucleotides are TGTGCCAGCAGCCGCCTGGGACAGCGCGGAGAGCAGTACTTC. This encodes CASSRLGQRGEQYF.

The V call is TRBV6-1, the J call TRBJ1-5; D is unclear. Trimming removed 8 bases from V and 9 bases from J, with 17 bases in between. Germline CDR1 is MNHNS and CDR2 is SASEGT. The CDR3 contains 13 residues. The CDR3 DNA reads TGTGCCAGCGGTCCGGCGGGGTCTCGGCCCCAGCATTTT. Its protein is CASGPAGSRPQHF.